This is a list of T cell receptor beta chains from one sample in a study of blood T cell repertoires in COVID-19. The repertoire was sequenced with immunoSEQ multiplex PCR; TCRdb's copy has only in-frame clones and lacks some. The data show 300,000 to 400,000 clones, with around nine tenths seen just once and 5.5% to 7.5% held by the top ten. The sequenced sample was peripheral blood. Every receptor here comes from an older woman with COVID-19, enrolled during active disease. The CDR3 runs from the conserved cysteine through the conserved F or W. The D gene is left open where the match is weak. Not all rows give a size; the values are once, few, many and, for expanded clones, a class.

CDR3 DNA	CDR3 protein	clone size	V gene	D gene	J gene
TGTGCCAGCAGTCTCTACGGGACACATAATCAGCCCCAGCATTTT	CASSLYGTHNQPQHF	few	TRBV28	.	TRBJ1-5
TGCGCCAGCAGCCAACCGCTGACAGGGAACTATGGCTACACCTTC	CASSQPLTGNYGYTF	.	TRBV4-1	TRBD1	TRBJ1-2
TGTGCCAGCAGCTTGGGGCAGTCTGAAGCTTTCTTT	CASSLGQSEAFF	.	TRBV5-6	.	TRBJ1-1
TGTGCCAGCAGGAGAGGTCAGGGCAGGGCTTTCTTT	CASRRGQGRAFF	.	TRBV2	.	TRBJ1-1
TGTGCCAGCAGCTTTGGACAGGGGGAGTATGGGGCCAACGTCCTGACTTTC	CASSFGQGEYGANVLTF	once	TRBV5-6	TRBD1	TRBJ2-6
TGTGCCAAACCGGGACAGGGACGTTTTAGATGCGGCTACACCTTC	CAKPGQGRFRCGYTF	.	TRBV21-1	.	TRBJ1-2
TGTGCCACGCAAACGGGGGGGAGCTCCTACGAGCAGTACTTC	CATQTGGSSYEQYF	.	TRBV28	TRBD2	TRBJ2-7
TGTGCCATCTTGGCAGGCTCCTTCAATCCTTTCGGCAATGAGCAGTTCTTC	CAILAGSFNPFGNEQFF	.	TRBV10-3	.	TRBJ2-1
TGCAGCGTTGTTATTCGGGTCGGAACAGGGGGGAACTATGGCTACACCTTC	CSVVIRVGTGGNYGYTF	.	TRBV29-1	TRBD1	TRBJ1-2
TGTGCCAGTAGTACGGGACAGGGGATTCAGCCCCAGCATTTT	CASSTGQGIQPQHF	.	TRBV19	TRBD1	TRBJ1-5
TGTGCCAGCAGTTTCCGGGGTACGAACACCGGGGAGCTGTTTTTT	CASSFRGTNTGELFF	.	TRBV6-5	.	TRBJ2-2
TGTGCCAGCAGCTTAGTCGATTCACCCCTCCACTTT	CASSLVDSPLHF	.	TRBV7-9	.	TRBJ1-6
TGCGCCAGCAGCTTGGCCGGGCAGGGGGCAAACATTCAGTACTTC	CASSLAGQGANIQYF	.	TRBV5-1	TRBD1	TRBJ2-4
TGTGCCAGCAGCGTATCAGGGGACCGTGAAGCTTTCTTT	CASSVSGDREAFF	.	TRBV9	.	TRBJ1-1
TGTGCCAGTGGTAAGAGGCCGGCGGGGACTGAAGCTTTCTTT	CASGKRPAGTEAFF	.	TRBV19	.	TRBJ1-1
TGTGCCAGCAGCTTAGAGGCGGGGGGTTACAATGAGCAGTTCTTC	CASSLEAGGYNEQFF	once	TRBV11-2	TRBD2	TRBJ2-1
TGTGCCAGCGCACGGGGGGGTACTTCCTACGAGCAGTACTTC	CASARGGTSYEQYF	.	TRBV9	TRBD2	TRBJ2-7
TGTGCCAGCAGCACTGGCCTTTCGGGGGGCCGGGGAGGAAACACCATATATTTT	CASSTGLSGGRGGNTIYF	.	TRBV21-1	.	TRBJ1-3
TGTGCCAGCAGCCCACAGGGATTAGGCAATCAGCCCCAGCATTTT	CASSPQGLGNQPQHF	.	TRBV3-1/TRBV3-2	.	TRBJ1-5
TGTGCCAGCAGCCCAGTAGCCGAGCAGTTCTTC	CASSPVAEQFF	.	TRBV21-1	.	TRBJ2-1
TGTGCCAGCAGCACGGGACTCACTTATACAACTAATGAAAAACTGTTTTTT	CASSTGLTYTTNEKLFF	few	TRBV5-6	.	TRBJ1-4
TGTGCCAGCCAGGGGAGGCGGGGGGAAAAACTGTTTTTT	CASQGRRGEKLFF	.	TRBV27	.	TRBJ1-4
TGTGCCAGCAGAACCAGAGGCGCTGGAAACACCATATATTTT	CASRTRGAGNTIYF	.	TRBV6-5	.	TRBJ1-3
TGTGCCAGTAGTATGACAGGGGCTTATGGCTACACCTTC	CASSMTGAYGYTF	.	TRBV19	TRBD1	TRBJ1-2
TGTGCCAGCAGCCGAGTGGAGGGAATCGAACAGCCCCAGCATTTT	CASSRVEGIEQPQHF	.	TRBV7-6	.	TRBJ1-5
TGTGCCAGCTCACTAACGTCCCCTAGCGGGGGGGAGTCTGAGCAGTTCTTC	CASSLTSPSGGESEQFF	.	TRBV18	TRBD2	TRBJ2-1
TGTGCCATCAGTTCCGGGACACTCAACACTGAAGCTTTCTTT	CAISSGTLNTEAFF	.	TRBV10-3	.	TRBJ1-1
TGCGCCAGCAGCCAAGATCCGGGGAGAGGAAACACCATATATTTT	CASSQDPGRGNTIYF	few	TRBV4-1	.	TRBJ1-3
TGTGCCAGCAGTTACCCCGATGTGGGGGGGCGGCGTTTCGATGAGCAGTTCTTC	CASSYPDVGGRRFDEQFF	.	TRBV6-7	.	TRBJ2-1
TGTGCCAGCAGTTCCAGGGTCTCTGGAAACACCATATATTTT	CASSSRVSGNTIYF	.	TRBV6-2/TRBV6-3	.	TRBJ1-3
TGTGCCAGCAGCTCCCGCCCCGGGACAGGGATCTATGGCTACACCTTC	CASSSRPGTGIYGYTF	.	TRBV7-8	TRBD1	TRBJ1-2
TGCAGCGCCGAACGACTCAACGGGGAGCTGTTTTTT	CSAERLNGELFF	.	TRBV29-1	.	TRBJ2-2
TGCGCCAGCAGCCAGCTAAGGGGTTTAGCAACTAATGAAAAACTGTTTTTT	CASSQLRGLATNEKLFF	.	TRBV4-1	.	TRBJ1-4
TGTGCCAGCAGCGAAACGGCGGGAAACAATGAGCAGTTCTTC	CASSETAGNNEQFF	.	TRBV9	.	TRBJ2-1
TGTGCCTTCCACCGACTAGCGGTCGAGGACGAGCAGTACTTC	CAFHRLAVEDEQYF	.	TRBV30	TRBD2	TRBJ2-7
TGTGCCAGCAGCTTGGGACAGTACACAGATACGCAGTATTTT	CASSLGQYTDTQYF	.	TRBV5-5	.	TRBJ2-3
TGCGCCAGCAGCCAAGGATGGACAGGGGATGGCTACACCTTC	CASSQGWTGDGYTF	.	TRBV4-1	TRBD1	TRBJ1-2
TGCGCCAGCAGCGCTCTGAGCGGGGGGACCTATGAGCAGTTCTTC	CASSALSGGTYEQFF	once	TRBV5-1	TRBD2	TRBJ2-1
TGTGCCAGCAGCTTGGGGGGCTCGGACACTGAAGCTTTCTTT	CASSLGGSDTEAFF	.	TRBV5-4	.	TRBJ1-1
TGTGCCTGGAGTGTACAGTTAAACTACGAGCAGTACTTC	CAWSVQLNYEQYF	.	TRBV30	.	TRBJ2-7
TGTGCCAGCAGCGGATATAGGGGACTGCCGAACACTGAAGCTTTCTTT	CASSGYRGLPNTEAFF	.	TRBV27	.	TRBJ1-1
TGCGCCAGTGGGTCGCGGGGAAACACTGAAGCTTTCTTT	CASGSRGNTEAFF	.	TRBV4-3	.	TRBJ1-1
TGTGCCAGCAGCTTAGGGGGGCGCTATGGCTACACCTTC	CASSLGGRYGYTF	.	TRBV13	.	TRBJ1-2
TGTGCCAGCAGTTTATGGGCGACAGGGGGCACAGATACGCAGTATTTT	CASSLWATGGTDTQYF	.	TRBV27	TRBD1	TRBJ2-3
TGCGCCAGCAGCCCGGGACTAGCGGGGGGCATCCGCCAGTACGAGCAGTACTTC	CASSPGLAGGIRQYEQYF	once	TRBV5-1	TRBD2	TRBJ2-7